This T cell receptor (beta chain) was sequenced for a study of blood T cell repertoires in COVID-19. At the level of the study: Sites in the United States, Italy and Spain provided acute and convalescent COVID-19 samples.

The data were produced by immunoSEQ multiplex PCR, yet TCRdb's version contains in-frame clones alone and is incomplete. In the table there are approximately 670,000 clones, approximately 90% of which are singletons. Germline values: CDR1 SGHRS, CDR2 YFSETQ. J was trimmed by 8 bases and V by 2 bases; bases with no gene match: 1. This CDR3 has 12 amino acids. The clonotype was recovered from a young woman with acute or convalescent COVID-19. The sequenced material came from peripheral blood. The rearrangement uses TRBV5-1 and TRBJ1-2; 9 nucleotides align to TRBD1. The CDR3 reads CASSFTGGGYTF. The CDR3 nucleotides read TGCGCCAGCAGCTTTACAGGGGGCGGCTACACCTTC.